Following are 20 T cell receptor beta chains from one sample sequenced in a study of blood T cell repertoires in COVID-19. The method was immunoSEQ multiplex PCR; TCRdb's version includes in-frame clones alone and lacks a portion of them. The table has 250,000 to 350,000 clones, around 90% seen once; the top ten hold 1%. The sequenced material came from PBMCs or T cells enriched from blood (not recorded which). The source of these receptors is a woman in her twenties or thirties who had recovered from COVID-19.

The chain links TRBV7-2 to TRBJ1-2, with TRBD1 matching 8 bases. The CDR3 runs 14 residues. CDR1 and CDR2 from the germline V gene are SGHTA and FQGNSA. The ends lost 4 bases at V and 8 bases at J; junction bases unmatched: 9. In DNA form, the CDR3 reads TGTGCCAGCAGCTCCCCGGACAGGGTTGACGGCTACACCTTC. The encoded protein is CASSSPDRVDGYTF.

V is TRBV6-5 and J is TRBJ2-5; TRBD2 agrees at 7 bases. The V and J ends lost 0 bases and 4 bases, in that order; junction bases with no gene match: 2. In germline, CDR1 is MNHEY, CDR2 SVGAGI. This CDR3 spans 14 amino acids. The CDR3 bases are TGTGCCAGCAGTTACTCCAGCGGGATAGAGACCCAGTACTTC. Protein sequence: CASSYSSGIETQYF.

V usage is TRBV10-1 and J usage is TRBJ2-2; no clear D. V gave up 0 bases and J gave up 5 bases, with 10 bases separating them. Germline V gene sequence: CDR1 WNHNN, CDR2 SYGVQD (reference sequence). The CDR3 is made up of 15 amino acids. The CDR3 sequence is CASSESLAVTGELFF. The CDR3 DNA reads TGCGCCAGCAGTGAGTCGTTAGCAGTGACCGGGGAGCTGTTTTTT.

The chain combines TRBV5-4 with TRBJ2-3, with D uncertain. The germline V gene has CDR1 SGHNT and CDR2 YYREEE (reference sequence). Trimming removed 0 bases at V and 4 bases at J, with 6 bases between. The CDR3 is 13 residues long. CDR3 loop: CASSLEPADTQYF. As DNA, the CDR3 is TGTGCCAGCAGCTTGGAACCAGCAGATACGCAGTATTTT.

The chain combines TRBV7-2 with TRBJ2-7, with no clear D. The germline CDR1 and CDR2 sequences are SGHTA and FQGNSA. Trimming took off 2 bases at V and 6 bases at J, with 11 bases between the two ends. CDR3 size: 13 residues. In nucleotides, the CDR3 is TGTGCCAGCAGCTTAACTTCACGATCCGAGCAGTACTTC. It yields the protein CASSLTSRSEQYF.

V and J are TRBV9 and TRBJ1-3, with D maybe TRBD1 (5 bases). Germline CDR1 reads SGDLS; CDR2 reads YYNGEE. Trimming removed 4 bases at V and 2 bases at J, with 19 bases between. CDR3 size: 17 residues. CDR3 region: CASSPSGGLSAGNTIYF. The DNA of the CDR3 is TGTGCCAGCAGCCCAAGTGGGGGACTTTCAGCTGGAAACACCATATATTTT. The whole variable domain, filled in from reference TRBV9 and TRBJ1-3, reads DSGVTQTPKHLITATGQRVTLRCSPRSGDLSVYWYQQSLDQGLQFLIQYYNGEERAKGNILERFSAQQFPDLHSELNLSSLELGDSALYFCASSPSGGLSAGNTIYFGEGSWLTVV.

The chain combines TRBV23-1 with TRBJ1-1; D perhaps matches TRBD1 (6 bases). TRBV23-1 qualifies as an ORF whose function is uncertain. Trimming shortened V by 0 bases and J by 1 base, and 27 bases separated the two germline ends. The CDR3 spans 21 residues. The CDR3 sequence: CASSQSRGWGHLPLTNTEAFF. As DNA, the CDR3 is TGCGCCAGCAGTCAATCCCGGGGTTGGGGACACCTTCCGCTTACGAACACTGAAGCTTTCTTT.

The V gene is TRBV11-3, the J gene TRBJ2-7, with 9 bases lining up with TRBD1. Losses at the gene ends were 4 bases for V and 4 bases for J; bases not matched to a gene: 5. Germline CDR1 is SGHNT and CDR2 is YENEEA. The CDR3 extends over 14 amino acids. This CDR3 reads CASSWRDRVYEQYF. DNA of the CDR3: TGTGCCAGCAGCTGGAGGGACAGGGTGTACGAGCAGTACTTC.

The chain couples TRBV5-4 to TRBJ2-3, with D unclear. Looked up from germline, CDR1 is SGHNT and CDR2 is YYREEE (reference sequence). V was shortened by 0 bases and J by 4 bases, with 21 bases between the two germline ends. This CDR3 is built from 18 residues. CDR3 in amino acids: CASSLGLQADQSADTQYF. DNA of the CDR3: TGTGCCAGCAGCTTGGGTTTGCAGGCTGACCAAAGTGCAGATACGCAGTATTTT.

The CDR3 protein is CASSLGYYSDTQYF. The CDR3 DNA reads TGTGCCAGCAGCTTAGGCTATTATTCAGATACGCAGTATTTT. V and J are TRBV13 and TRBJ2-3; D is uncertain. This CDR3 is built from 14 residues. V was shortened by 0 bases and J by 4 bases, with 8 bases between the two germline ends. Germline CDR1 and CDR2: PRHDT and FYEKMQ (reference sequence).

The genes are TRBV5-4 and TRBJ1-1, with D perhaps TRBD1 (5 bases). Germline lookup yields CDR1 SGHNT and CDR2 YYREEE (reference sequence). CDR3 length: 17 amino acids. The V and J ends lost 5 bases and 0 bases respectively, with 20 bases between them. CDR3 nucleotides: TGTGCCAGCAGAGCGCGGGGGACGATAAGAGTGAACACTGAAGCTTTCTTT. Translating gives CASRARGTIRVNTEAFF.

This chain joins TRBV7-6 and TRBJ2-3; perhaps TRBD1 as D (6 bases). There are 18 residues in the CDR3. CDR1 SGHVS and CDR2 FNYEAQ come from the germline V gene. Trimming took 1 base from V and 4 from J, leaving 21 bases between them. This CDR3 reads CASSLGTDSTLRADTQYF. DNA for the CDR3: TGTGCCAGCAGCTTAGGGACAGATAGTACTTTAAGGGCAGATACGCAGTATTTT.

The J gene is TRBJ2-7, the V gene TRBV18; 7 nucleotides match TRBD2. V lost 3 bases to trimming and J lost 7 bases; unmatched junction nucleotides: 15. Germline loops: CDR1 KGHSH, CDR2 LQKENI. This CDR3 region has 16 residues. The CDR3 bases are TGTGCCAGCTCACCGCTAGCGGAGGGATCGGGTTGGGAGCAGTACTTC. Its translation is CASSPLAEGSGWEQYF.

This chain links TRBV9 with TRBJ1-1; D may be TRBD1 (5 bases). The length of the CDR3 is 12 residues. Trimming pared 1 base from V and 7 bases from J, leaving 8 bases between. Germline V CDR1 and CDR2: SGDLS, YYNGEE. The CDR3 reads CASSVYTGEAFF. CDR3 coding DNA: TGTGCCAGCAGCGTATACACAGGTGAAGCTTTCTTT.

The chain carries TRBV19 and TRBJ1-1; D gene unclear. Per germline, CDR1 LNHDA and CDR2 SQIVND (reference sequence). This CDR3 spans 13 amino acids. Trimming shortened V by 5 bases and J by 6 bases, and 13 bases separated the two germline ends. The CDR3 spells CASSASLGPEAFF. The CDR3 nucleotides read TGTGCCAGTAGTGCAAGCCTGGGCCCTGAAGCTTTCTTT.

This sequence joins TRBV3-1 (or the pseudogene TRBV3-2) and TRBJ2-2; TRBD1 is a possible D gene (6 bases). The CDR3 spans 15 residues. Germline CDR1 and CDR2: LGHDT and YNNKEL (reference sequence). The ends were cut back, 4 bases at V and 7 bases at J, with 16 bases in the middle. CDR3: CASSPTPGHLGELFF. CDR3 DNA sequence: TGTGCCAGCAGCCCAACCCCGGGACACCTCGGGGAGCTGTTTTTT.

The CDR3 DNA is TGTGCCAGCAGCCCCGATCGGGGGGAGACGGGGACCCAGTACTTC. Translated: CASSPDRGETGTQYF. The chain couples TRBV7-7 to TRBJ2-5, with 7 bases lining up with TRBD2. CDR1 and CDR2 from the germline V gene are SSHAT and FNYEAQ (reference sequence). The J segment lost 7 bases and the V segment lost 5 bases, leaving 13 bases of the junction unmatched. The CDR3 has 15 residues.

This clone was seen more than once but under ten times. The CDR3 spells CASSLGVLGINTEAFF. The CDR3 DNA is TGTGCCAGCAGCTTAGGTGTTCTAGGAATAAACACTGAAGCTTTCTTT. The V and J genes are TRBV11-3 and TRBJ1-1; D is ambiguous. Germline loops: CDR1 SGHNT, CDR2 YENEEA. The CDR3 contains 16 residues. V lost 1 base and J lost 2, with 14 bases in between.

The rearrangement joins TRBV27 to TRBJ1-6; D gene uncertain. The CDR3 has 15 residues. V was trimmed by 3 bases and J by 7 bases, leaving 13 bases between them. Germline loops: CDR1 MNHEY, CDR2 SMNVEV (reference sequence). Written as DNA, the CDR3 is TGTGCCAGCAGTTTGTTAAGTGGAGGGAATTCACCCCTCCACTTT. Translating gives CASSLLSGGNSPLHF.

The chain has TRBV7-8 and TRBJ1-2; D may be TRBD1 (6 bases). Germline V gene sequence: CDR1 SGHVS, CDR2 FQNEAQ. V lost 2 bases, J lost 4 bases, and 11 bases lay in between. This CDR3 spans 14 amino acids. CDR3 region: CASSLRPGAYGYTF. CDR3 sequence (DNA): TGTGCCAGCAGCTTAAGGCCAGGGGCCTATGGCTACACCTTC.